These T cell receptor beta chains were read from a single sample in a study of CD8+CD57+ T cells in acquired aplastic anemia. MiXCR, run by TCRdb on the reads, gives a single entry per CDR3 protein. The data contain 200,000 to 250,000 distinct CDR3 sequences, over 55% of them singletons. The sequencing input was sorted CD4+, CD8+, or CD8+CD57+ T cells (not recorded which) from PBMCs. These receptors were obtained from a human donor with aplastic anemia. The CDR3 runs from the conserved cysteine through the conserved F or W. The order of the fields is D gene, clone size, J gene, V gene, CDR3 protein, CDR3 DNA. A D gene is named only where the DNA matches it firmly. The size entry is marked missing in some rows and otherwise reads once, few, many or a size class.

.	.	TRBJ2-1	TRBV7-9	CASSTGEGYNEQFF	TGTGCCAGCAGTACAGGGGAGGGCTACAATGAGCAGTTCTTC
.	.	TRBJ1-2	TRBV30	CALGENDGYTF	TGTGCCCTGGGAGAGAACGATGGCTACACCTTC
.	.	TRBJ2-7	TRBV2	CASSAIEGGGEQYF	TGTGCCAGCAGTGCCATCGAGGGGGGCGGCGAGCAGTACTTT
.	.	TRBJ2-5	TRBV19	CASSDGKETQYF	TGTGCCAGTAGTGACGGAAAAGAGACCCAGTACTTC
TRBD1	.	TRBJ1-5	TRBV2	CASSSGQDYQPQHF	TGTGCCAGCAGCTCGGGACAGGACTATCAGCCCCAGCATTTT
.	.	TRBJ2-7	TRBV27	CASSFGVSPHEQYF	TGTGCCAGCAGTTTTGGTGTTAGCCCCCACGAGCAGTACTTC
TRBD2	once	TRBJ2-7	TRBV6-5	CASRLGTRTYEQYF	TGTGCCAGCCGTTTGGGGACTAGAACCTACGAGCAGTACTTC
.	.	TRBJ2-5	TRBV20-1	CSARRLGETQYF	TGCAGTGCTAGACGGTTAGGGGAGACCCAGTACTTC
.	.	TRBJ2-7	TRBV10-3	CAISESLTGSYEQYF	TGTGCCATCAGTGAGTCCCTCACAGGCTCCTACGAGCAGTACTTC
TRBD2	few	TRBJ2-7	TRBV20-1	CSAPQGTSGTYEQYF	TGCAGTGCCCCCCAAGGCACTAGCGGGACCTACGAGCAGTACTTC
TRBD2	.	TRBJ2-1	TRBV7-9	CASSRSGGSYNEQFF	TGTGCCAGCAGCCGTAGCGGGGGCTCCTACAATGAGCAGTTCTTC
.	.	TRBJ2-1	TRBV15	CATSRVWGDYNEQFF	TGTGCCACCAGCAGAGTGTGGGGGGACTACAATGAGCAGTTCTTC
.	.	TRBJ2-1	TRBV2	CASSRTRSYNEQFF	TGTGCCAGCAGTCGGACAAGATCCTACAATGAGCAGTTCTTC
.	once	TRBJ2-7	TRBV29-1	CSVAAGPSTYEQYF	TGCAGCGTGGCGGCAGGGCCCTCCACCTACGAGCAGTACTTC
.	.	TRBJ2-7	TRBV24-1	CATSSGFNEQYF	TGTGCCACAAGTTCAGGGTTCAACGAGCAGTACTTC
.	.	TRBJ2-3	TRBV7-8	CASSLLIPSTDTQYF	TGTGCCAGCAGCTTACTTATACCGAGCACAGATACGCAGTATTTT
TRBD1	.	TRBJ1-1	TRBV9	CASSSGGTNTEAFF	TGTGCCAGCAGCTCAGGGGGGACGAACACTGAAGCTTTCTTT
.	.	TRBJ2-1	TRBV7-3	CASSLKAGPGSYNEQFF	TGTGCCAGCAGCTTAAAAGCAGGGCCGGGGTCCTACAATGAGCAGTTCTTC
.	.	TRBJ2-2	TRBV10-3	CAISAVGTGELFF	TGTGCCATCAGTGCTGTCGGTACCGGGGAGCTGTTTTTT
.	.	TRBJ1-5	TRBV5-6	CASSLTGNKPQHF	TGTGCCAGCAGCTTGACAGGGAATAAGCCCCAGCATTTT
.	.	TRBJ2-2	TRBV12-3/TRBV12-4	CASSLWGDTGELFF	TGTGCCAGCAGTTTATGGGGGGACACCGGGGAGCTGTTTTTT
TRBD2	many	TRBJ2-2	TRBV20-1	CSASFAGDAGELFF	TGCAGTGCTAGCTTCGCGGGGGACGCCGGGGAGCTGTTTTTT
.	.	TRBJ1-6	TRBV19	CASSSPRGLSPLHF	TGTGCCAGTAGTTCTCCCAGGGGACTTTCACCCCTCCACTTT
.	.	TRBJ2-1	TRBV7-3	CASSATSNNEQFF	TGTGCCAGCAGCGCCACTAGTAACAATGAGCAGTTCTTC
TRBD1	.	TRBJ1-4	TRBV10-3	CAISDPKQGADEKLFF	TGTGCCATCAGTGATCCTAAACAGGGGGCAGATGAAAAACTGTTTTTT
TRBD1	once	TRBJ2-7	TRBV20-1	CSARGKLGTGVYEQYF	TGCAGTGCTAGAGGGAAGTTAGGGACAGGGGTCTACGAGCAGTACTTC
.	.	TRBJ2-1	TRBV7-8	CASSLATDEQFF	TGTGCCAGCAGCTTAGCCACCGATGAGCAGTTCTTC
TRBD2	many	TRBJ2-1	TRBV4-2	CASSQGLAVYNEQFF	TGTGCCAGCAGTCAGGGACTAGCGGTTTACAATGAGCAGTTCTTC
.	few	TRBJ1-4	TRBV3-1	CASSHFGTNEKLFF	TGTGCCAGCAGCCACTTCGGGACTAATGAAAAACTGTTTTTT
.	.	TRBJ2-7	TRBV19	CASSGGAAEQYF	TGTGCCAGTAGCGGGGGAGCTGCCGAGCAGTACTTC
TRBD2	many	TRBJ2-3	TRBV24-1	CATTPGGDADTQYF	TGTGCCACCACCCCGGGAGGGGATGCAGATACGCAGTATTTT
.	few	TRBJ2-7	TRBV7-6	CASSRGQIRDEQYF	TGTGCCAGCAGCCGTGGACAGATACGGGACGAGCAGTACTTC
TRBD2	.	TRBJ2-5	TRBV14	CASSPGGIIQETQYF	TGTGCCAGCAGCCCGGGAGGGATAATTCAAGAGACCCAGTACTTC
TRBD1	few	TRBJ2-2	TRBV10-3	CAVDRGDTGELFF	TGTGCCGTTGACAGGGGGGACACCGGGGAGCTGTTTTTT
.	.	TRBJ2-7	TRBV7-6	CAIKPGATYEQYF	TGTGCCATCAAGCCGGGGGCGACCTACGAGCAGTACTTC
TRBD1	.	TRBJ1-1	TRBV7-9	CASSFYRQGTEAFF	TGTGCCAGCAGCTTCTACCGACAGGGTACTGAAGCTTTCTTT
.	once	TRBJ2-2	TRBV10-3	CAISEPAGSNTEELFF	TGTGCCATCAGTGAGCCGGCGGGGAGTAACACCGAGGAGCTGTTTTTT
.	.	TRBJ1-3	TRBV7-9	CASSLDRSLAVSGNTIYF	TGTGCCAGCAGCTTAGATCGTTCGCTGGCAGTCTCTGGAAACACCATATATTTT
.	.	TRBJ1-1	TRBV14	CASSQVLGGESFF	TGTGCCAGCAGCCAAGTGTTGGGCGGGGAATCTTTCTTT
.	.	TRBJ1-5	TRBV11-3	CASSLEGAEEVSQPRHF	TGTGCCAGCAGCTTAGAGGGGGCTGAGGAAGTCAGTCAGCCCCGGCATTTT
TRBD1	.	TRBJ1-2	TRBV19	CASSRGQGGYTF	TGTGCCAGTAGCCGGGGACAGGGAGGCTACACCTTC
.	.	TRBJ2-7	TRBV10-1	CASSHPGPGHEQYF	TGCGCCAGCAGCCATCCGGGACCCGGCCACGAGCAGTACTTC
TRBD2	.	TRBJ2-3	TRBV20-1	CSARGLVDGGDTQYF	TGCAGTGCCAGGGGACTAGTGGATGGGGGGGATACGCAGTATTTT
.	.	TRBJ1-6	TRBV6-2/TRBV6-3	CASRMLGDRYYNSPLHF	TGTGCCAGCCGAATGCTGGGAGACAGATACTATAATTCACCCCTCCACTTT
.	.	TRBJ2-5	TRBV20-1	CSARDQGPTQYF	TGCAGTGCTAGAGACCAGGGGCCTACCCAGTACTTC
TRBD1	many	TRBJ2-7	TRBV10-1	CASIPPGQGACEQYF	TGCGCCAGTATCCCGCCGGGACAGGGGGCCTGCGAGCAGTACTTC
TRBD2	.	TRBJ2-5	TRBV28	CASSLLASGETQYF	TGTGCCAGCAGTTTATTGGCTAGCGGAGAGACCCAGTACTTC
TRBD1	.	TRBJ2-3	TRBV7-8	CASSSGTASYNEQYF	TGTGCCAGCAGCTCAGGGACAGCAAGTTACAATGAGCAGTATTTT
.	.	TRBJ1-1	TRBV5-1	CASSLAADRNTEAFF	TGCGCCAGCAGCTTGGCCGCGGACAGGAACACTGAAGCTTTCTTT
TRBD1	once	TRBJ2-1	TRBV20-1	CSATPDRENEQFF	TGCAGTGCTACCCCGGACAGGGAAAATGAGCAGTTCTTC
.	.	TRBJ1-1	TRBV7-2	CASSLGPGRAGEAFF	TGTGCCAGCAGCTTAGGCCCGGGGAGGGCCGGTGAAGCTTTCTTT